This T cell receptor beta chain was observed in a study of T cells in Graves' hyperthyroidism and ophthalmopathy. Amplified TCR beta CDR3 regions derived from RNA transcripts. The HTBI primer set served for first-round RT-PCR of the TCR CDR3. TCRdb fed the multiplex PCR reads into MiXCR, producing one record per CDR3 protein. Here the sample spans 300,000 to 500,000 distinct CDR3 sequences, under 15% being singletons. Trimming removed 0 bases from V and 3 bases from J, with 16 bases in between. The CDR3 is 16 residues long. Germline values: CDR1 SGDLS, CDR2 YYNGEE. The rearrangement links TRBV9 to TRBJ2-7, with D maybe TRBD1 (6 bases). Material for sequencing was blood. This sequence was found in a woman in her twenties or thirties with Graves' hyperthyroidism. The CDR3 DNA sequence: TGTGCCAGCAGCGTAGCAGGTGGGGCAGGGGTCTACGAGCAGTACTTC. As protein: CASSVAGGAGVYEQYF.